Sequencing of this TCR beta chain was carried out in a study of identical twins. The study's findings and limits: Cord blood beta clonotypes that were abundant carried fewer insertions, and memory repertoires showed no such trend. Instead of following the same donors, the conclusions were based on cross-sectional statistical analysis. Out-of-frame TCR alpha sharing in monozygotic twins exceeded recombination model predictions.

This clonotype was detected only a few times. Antigen: not known. Template switching added a universal primer site, and cDNA bore unique molecular identifiers. MiXCR was run by TCRdb on the 5' RACE reads, yielding one entry per CDR3 protein. The data show 420,000 or so distinct CDR3 sequences, with about 18% seen just once and approximately 12% held by the top ten. V shed 3 bases and J shed 9 bases, with 6 bases lying between them. The CDR3 runs to 10 residues. Germline V CDR1 and CDR2: DFQATT, SNEGSKA (reference sequence). This receptor was identified in a man in his forties or fifties in good health. Sequencing input: naive T cells sorted from blood. The J gene is TRBJ2-1, the V gene TRBV20-1, with D uncertain. CDR3 in DNA: TGCAGTGCTAGGAAGAGTGAGCAGTTCTTC. This codes for CSARKSEQFF.